A selection of T cell receptor beta chains follows, all from one sample in a study of cytomegalovirus exposure and HLA in healthy donors. TCRdb keeps only in-frame clones here, not all; method: immunoSEQ multiplex PCR. The table shows some 240,000 clones, with almost 80% occurring only once. The specimen sequenced was PBMCs. The receptor source for this set is a male donor in good health and CMV-seronegative. CDR3s include the opening cysteine and the closing phenylalanine or tryptophan. A clone size is listed for some rows: how often the clone was seen (once, few, many), or a class if it is expanded.

NA | TRBV4-2 | CASSQDPAERVPDTQYF
NA | TRBV9 | CASSVEGKPPYEQYF
NA | TRBV7-3 | CASSSPPVCQPQHF
NA | TRBV28 | CASSFRHRGGYTF
NA | TRBV10-1 | CASSESKGLDKETQYF
NA | TRBV2 | CASRRGQGALRAYEQYF
NA | TRBV25-1 | CASSEFRTQETQYF
NA | TRBV9 | CASSEGGSSYEQYF
NA | TRBV28 | CASSLSGRTSYEQYF
NA | TRBV28 | CASSGPGLAGDTQYF
NA | TRBV5-1 | CASSPGTSEISYEQYF
NA | TRBV2 | CASSEGGGFNQPQHF
NA | TRBV7-9 | CASSLPSPHNEQFF
once | TRBV5-8 | CASSLGTASSYNSPLHF
NA | TRBV28 | CASSFWTGEKETQYF
NA | TRBV28 | CASGLRQGNSPLHF
NA | TRBV30 | CAWSLAASYNEQFF
NA | TRBV15 | CATRRGVLAGAQETQYF
NA | TRBV9 | CASSVAADINTGELFF
NA | TRBV7-2 | CASSSRLAGVADTQYF
NA | TRBV6-6 | CASSYSGTPSSYEQYF
NA | TRBV9 | CASSVGHRSSYEQYF
NA | TRBV28 | CASTLGGVNEKLFF
NA | TRBV29-1 | CSVAHGGYNEQFF
NA | TRBV4-2 | CASSAEKGTSGLLHEQYF
few | TRBV18 | CASSQLEGQETQYF
NA | TRBV13 | CASSLRDSYEQYF
NA | TRBV23-1 | CASSPPWTGCGAFF
NA | TRBV21-1 | CASSVAGGANTEAFF
NA | TRBV29-1 | CSGGGSGRGREETQYF
NA | TRBV2 | CASGRRHSGANVLTF
NA | TRBV5-1 | CASSSGLRGDGNTIYF
few | TRBV27 | CASSLRGWERSNQPQHF
NA | TRBV11-2 | CASSDQGKGLEQYF
few | TRBV28 | CASRGGTGDGGEQYF
NA | TRBV5-1 | CASSSRDDGVLGEKLFF
NA | TRBV9 | CASSLDRVGYGYTF
NA | TRBV7-9 | CASSPRQGRETQYF
NA | TRBV18 | CASSAVFNEQFF
NA | TRBV16 | CASSHRERGEQFF
NA | TRBV19 | CASSSRVREIDTQYF
few | TRBV6-1 | CASSEIRGGNQPQHF